The next 25 T cell receptor beta chains were all read from a single sample in a study of T cell changes during pregnancy in multiple sclerosis. The table came from immunoSEQ multiplex PCR; TCRdb's copy has only in-frame clones and leaves some out. The table records more than 60,000 clones, roughly 91% of them present only once. Specimen: CD4+ T cells from peripheral blood mononuclear cells, collected in the third trimester of pregnancy. The source of these receptors is a female donor in good health, enrolled as a control in a pregnancy study.

This sequence joins TRBV6-6 and TRBJ1-2, with TRBD1 matching over 7 bases. The CDR3 runs to 14 residues. With 4 bases clipped from V and 6 bases from J, the junction kept 8 bases outside the gene matches. In germline, CDR1 is MNHNY, CDR2 SVGAGI (reference sequence). The CDR3 bases are TGTGCCAGCAGTTTACAACAGGGGATGGATGGCTACACCTTC. Translated, it gives CASSLQQGMDGYTF.

The chain links TRBV29-1 to TRBJ1-1; D uncertain. The CDR3 covers 14 residues. Germline values: CDR1 SQVTM, CDR2 ANQGSEA. The ends were cut back, 2 bases at V and 4 bases at J, with 14 bases in the middle. Here the CDR3 reads CSVELRYSGTEAFF. The CDR3 bases are TGCAGCGTTGAACTAAGGTACTCGGGCACTGAAGCTTTCTTT.

About this clone: A junction boundary mismatches the germline segment, possibly from a read error. The V and J genes are TRBV7-7 and TRBJ2-7, with D tentatively TRBD1 (6 bases). The CDR3 extends over 14 amino acids. The germline V gene encodes CDR1 SSHAT and CDR2 FNYEAQ (reference sequence). CDR3 sequence: CASSPATGDYEQYF. The DNA for the CDR3 is TGTGCTAGCAGCCCCGCGACAGGAGACTACGAGCAGTACTTC.

The chain joins TRBV19 to TRBJ2-3, with D possibly matching TRBD1 (6 bases). Germline V gene lookup returns CDR1 LNHDA and CDR2 SQIVND (reference sequence). The CDR3 sequence is 15 residues long. V lost 4 bases, J lost 6 bases, and 17 bases lay in between. Here the CDR3 reads CASSTRQVVADTQYF. As DNA, the CDR3 is TGTGCCAGTAGTACAAGACAGGTGGTTGCCGATACGCAGTATTTT.

The rearrangement links TRBV19 to TRBJ1-3; D is unresolved. There are 13 residues in the CDR3. CDR1 is LNHDA, CDR2 SQIVND, per germline (reference sequence). V lost 4 bases and J 0 bases, leaving 4 bases between the germline ends. CDR3: CASSTGSGNTIYF. CDR3 nucleotide sequence: TGTGCCAGTAGTACGGGCTCTGGAAACACCATATATTTT.

The chain joins TRBV11-3 to TRBJ2-2; D is unclear. In germline, CDR1 is SGHNT, CDR2 YENEEA. The CDR3 has 17 amino acids. V was trimmed by 6 bases and J by 0 bases, leaving 17 bases between them. The CDR3 DNA is TGTGCCAGCAGTACCACCACGTTCAGCGCGAACACCGGGGAGCTGTTTTTT. Translation gives CASSTTTFSANTGELFF. Filled out from reference TRBV11-3 and TRBJ2-2, the complete variable domain reads EAGVVQSPRYKIIEKKQPVAFWCNPISGHNTLYWYLQNLGQGPELLIRYENEEAVDDSQLPKDRFSAERLKGVDSTLKIQPAELGDSAVYLCASSTTTFSANTGELFFGEGSRLTVL.

This sequence joins TRBV2 and TRBJ1-2; 7 positions agree with TRBD1. Germline V CDR1 and CDR2: SNHLY, FYNNEI. V trimming: 6 bases; J trimming: 1 base; junction bases outside the gene matches: 11. The CDR3 spans 16 residues. CDR3 amino acids: CASRPSPGTDNYGYTF. The CDR3 DNA is TGTGCCAGCAGGCCTTCCCCCGGGACAGATAACTATGGCTACACCTTC.

The chain joins TRBV18 to TRBJ1-4; 7 bases line up with TRBD1. The CDR3 is 14 amino acids. Per the germline V gene, CDR1 is KGHSH and CDR2 is LQKENI. V lost 3 bases to trimming and J lost 2 bases; unmatched junction nucleotides: 0. The CDR3 DNA sequence: TGTGCCAGCTCACCGGGACAGACTAATGAAAAACTGTTTTTT. Protein product: CASSPGQTNEKLFF. Combining the CDR3 with reference TRBV18 and TRBJ1-4 gives the whole variable domain NAGVMQNPRHLVRRRGQEARLRCSPMKGHSHVYWYRQLPEEGLKFMVYLQKENIIDESGMPKERFSAEFPKEGPSILRIQQVVRGDSAAYFCASSPGQTNEKLFFGSGTQLSVL.

V is TRBV6-5 and J is TRBJ2-6, with TRBD2 as a possible D gene (5 bases). V was pared by 5 bases and J by 0 bases, with 8 bases between. CDR1 MNHEY and CDR2 SVGAGI come from the germline V gene. CDR3 length: 15 residues. CDR3 DNA sequence: TGTGCCAGCAGTCGTCGGGACTCTGGGGCCAACGTCCTGACTTTC. Amino acids: CASSRRDSGANVLTF.

This chain uses TRBV7-9 with TRBJ1-1; D possibly corresponds to TRBD1 (6 bases). V lost 2 bases to trimming and J lost 6 bases, with 13 bases between them. The germline V gene has CDR1 SEHNR and CDR2 FQNEAQ (reference sequence). The CDR3 extends over 14 amino acids. The CDR3 DNA is TGTGCCAGCAGCTTAATCAGGGGACGGGCTGAAGCTTTCTTT. This encodes CASSLIRGRAEAFF.

This clone has more than one count but fewer than ten. The chain has TRBV30 and TRBJ2-5; 8 bases map to TRBD2. CDR1 is GTSNPN and CDR2 is SVGIG in the germline V gene (reference sequence). CDR3 length: 13 residues. The J segment lost 5 bases and the V segment lost 5 bases, leaving 7 bases of the junction unmatched. In nucleotides, the CDR3 is TGTGCCTGGGGGACGCCGGGAGGGGAGACCCAGTACTTC. Translating gives CAWGTPGGETQYF.

V gene TRBV7-2 combines with J gene TRBJ2-3; D possibly corresponds to TRBD2 (7 bases). This CDR3 region has 16 residues. The V end lost 4 bases, the J end lost 4 bases, and 18 bases lay between the germline ends. Germline V gives CDR1 SGHTA, CDR2 FQGNSA. CDR3 region: CASSSWGGVGADTQYF. The DNA of the CDR3 is TGTGCCAGCAGCTCCTGGGGGGGCGTAGGCGCAGATACGCAGTATTTT. The variable domain in full, completed from reference TRBV7-2 and TRBJ2-3, reads GAGVSQSPSNKVTEKGKDVELRCDPISGHTALYWYRQSLGQGLEFLIYFQGNSAPDKSGLPSDRFSAERTGGSVSTLTIQRTQQEDSAVYLCASSSWGGVGADTQYFGPGTRLTVL.

This chain uses TRBV6-6 with TRBJ2-5; D is unresolved. V was pared by 8 bases and J by 7 bases, with 8 bases between. Germline CDR1 is MNHNY and CDR2 is SVGAGI (reference sequence). This CDR3 has 10 amino acids. The CDR3 nucleotides are TGTGCCAGCGGCTCGGGGACCCAGTACTTC. This gives the protein CASGSGTQYF.

This clone came up a few times. The rearrangement links TRBV2 to TRBJ1-5; a weak D match, TRBD1 (6 bases). Between the trimmed V and J ends, which lost 6 bases and 7 bases, there was a span of 10 bases. Germline V gene sequence: CDR1 SNHLY, CDR2 FYNNEI. The CDR3 covers 12 residues. The CDR3 sequence is CASSLQGQPQHF. Here the CDR3 DNA reads TGTGCCAGCAGCCTACAGGGCCAGCCCCAGCATTTT. Variable domain in full (rest from reference TRBV2 and TRBJ1-5): EPEVTQTPSHQVTQMGQEVILRCVPISNHLYFYWYRQILGQKVEFLVSFYNNEISEKSEIFDDQFSVERPDGSNFTLKIRSTKLEDSAMYFCASSLQGQPQHFGDGTRLSIL.

The chain is built from TRBV6-6 and TRBJ2-7; 7 bases map to TRBD1. With 0 bases clipped from V and 4 bases from J, the junction kept 3 bases outside the gene matches. Per germline, CDR1 MNHNY and CDR2 SVGAGI (reference sequence). This CDR3 spans 14 amino acids. The CDR3 protein is CASSYSQGTYEQYF. The CDR3 region has the DNA TGTGCCAGCAGTTACTCACAGGGGACGTACGAGCAGTACTTC.

The chain employs TRBV4-2 and TRBJ1-4, with TRBD1 matching 7 bases. This CDR3 comprises 15 residues. Unmatched junction bases numbered 9, after V lost 4 bases and J lost 7 bases. Germline assignment: CDR1 LGHNA and CDR2 YNFKEQ. In DNA form, the CDR3 reads TGTGCCAGCAGCCCGGGGACAGTCGGTCGTGAAAAACTGTTTTTT. Translating it yields CASSPGTVGREKLFF.

The V and J genes are TRBV7-9 and TRBJ1-2, with TRBD1 matching over 8 bases. The CDR3 has 15 amino acids. After removal of 5 bases from V and 4 bases from J, the junction contained 9 bases not matched to a gene. The germline V gene encodes CDR1 SEHNR and CDR2 FQNEAQ (reference sequence). The chain's CDR3 is CASSPSGQGFYGYTF. The CDR3 DNA reads as TGTGCCAGCAGCCCAAGCGGACAGGGCTTCTATGGCTACACCTTC.

This chain uses TRBV6-1 with TRBJ2-2, with 8 bases lining up with TRBD1. Germline V CDR1 and CDR2: MNHNS, SASEGT. CDR3 length: 15 amino acids. The V and J ends lost 4 bases and 3 bases, in that order; junction bases with no gene match: 4. The CDR3 is CASSVDRGDTGELFF. The CDR3 DNA reads as TGTGCCAGCAGTGTTGACAGGGGAGACACCGGGGAGCTGTTTTTT.

The chain combines TRBV9 with TRBJ1-6; a weak D match, TRBD1 (6 bases). The ends were cut back, 0 bases at V and 8 bases at J, with 18 bases in the middle. There are 17 residues in the CDR3. CDR1 SGDLS and CDR2 YYNGEE come from the germline V gene. The chain's CDR3 is CASSVAGTTKVDSPLHF. The CDR3 coding sequence is TGTGCCAGCAGCGTAGCCGGGACAACTAAAGTGGATTCACCCCTCCACTTT.

The chain is built from TRBV5-5 and TRBJ1-3; D not resolved. Germline values: CDR1 SGHKS, CDR2 YYEKEE (reference sequence). V lost 2 bases and J 5 bases, leaving 17 bases between the germline ends. The CDR3 contains 16 residues. As DNA, the CDR3 is TGTGCCAGCAGCTTCGAGCGTGGGAGCACAAGAAACACCATATATTTT. It translates to CASSFERGSTRNTIYF.

CDR3 nucleotides: TGCGCCAGCAGCTTGGAGATAGCGGGGGGAGAGACCCAGTACTTC. It yields the protein CASSLEIAGGETQYF. This chain links TRBV5-1 with TRBJ2-5, with 10 bases that match TRBD2. There are 15 residues in the CDR3. CDR1 and CDR2 (germline): SGHRS, YFSETQ. J was trimmed by 4 bases and V by 0 bases; bases with no gene match: 3. Full variable domain (missing parts from reference TRBV5-1 and TRBJ2-5): KAGVTQTPRYLIKTRGQQVTLSCSPISGHRSVSWYQQTPGQGLQFLFEYFSETQRNKGNFPGRFSGRQFSNSRSEMNVSTLELGDSALYLCASSLEIAGGETQYFGPGTRLLVL.

This clone was counted once. The chain employs TRBV5-5 and TRBJ2-5; 12 nucleotides align to TRBD1. CDR3 length equals 15 residues. Germline CDR1 is SGHKS and CDR2 is YYEKEE (reference sequence). The ends lost 4 bases at V and 5 bases at J; junction bases unmatched: 6. CDR3 sequence: CASSPGQGAGETQYF. The CDR3 DNA follows: TGTGCCAGCAGCCCGGGACAGGGGGCGGGGGAGACCCAGTACTTC.

The chain carries TRBV7-3 and TRBJ2-5; D may be TRBD1 (6 bases). Germline V gene data show CDR1 as SGHTA and CDR2 as FQGTGA. V dropped 3 bases and J dropped 2 bases, with 7 bases sitting between them. This CDR3 has 13 amino acids. CDR3 region: CASSFGQQETQYF. The CDR3 nucleotides read TGTGCCAGCAGCTTCGGACAGCAAGAGACCCAGTACTTC.

The chain couples TRBV10-3 to TRBJ1-6; TRBD1 might be the D (5 bases). Trimming cost V 7 bases and J 7 bases, with 17 bases left between them. There are 15 residues in the CDR3. Germline V CDR1 and CDR2: ENHRY, SYGVKD. The CDR3 here is CAITDTSNRNSPLHF. CDR3 DNA: TGTGCCATCACAGACACCTCCAACAGGAATTCACCCCTCCACTTT.

The rearrangement links TRBV7-9 to TRBJ1-5; the D gene is possibly TRBD1 (6 bases). Trimming took 5 bases from V and 10 from J, leaving 9 bases between them. This CDR3 has 11 amino acids. Germline-derived CDR1 and CDR2 are SEHNR and FQNEAQ (reference sequence). The CDR3 sequence: CASSPGHPQHF. Here the CDR3 DNA reads TGTGCCAGCAGCCCGGGACACCCCCAGCATTTT.